Sequencing of this T cell receptor beta chain was carried out in a study of shared T cell receptors in the human thymus. The V and J ends lost 1 base and 8 bases respectively, with 5 bases between them. Per the germline V gene, CDR1 is SEHNR and CDR2 is FQNEAQ (reference sequence). The CDR3 length is 11 residues. TCRdb's copy holds only in-frame clones and misses some; the assay was immunoSEQ multiplex PCR. Among 540,000 or so clones, around three quarters were seen once, and the ten largest hold 0.013%. The same sample was also studied in work on human thymus T cells. That paper notes: Within thymic and blood repertoires, V and J gene usage appeared to be biased.

Sequences were obtained from thymocytes. The chain joins TRBV7-9 to TRBJ1-2; D is undetermined. The sequence was obtained from a boy less than two years old with a congenital heart defect. CDR3 bases: TGTGCCAGCAGCTTAGGAGGGGGCTACACCTTC. It encodes CASSLGGGYTF.